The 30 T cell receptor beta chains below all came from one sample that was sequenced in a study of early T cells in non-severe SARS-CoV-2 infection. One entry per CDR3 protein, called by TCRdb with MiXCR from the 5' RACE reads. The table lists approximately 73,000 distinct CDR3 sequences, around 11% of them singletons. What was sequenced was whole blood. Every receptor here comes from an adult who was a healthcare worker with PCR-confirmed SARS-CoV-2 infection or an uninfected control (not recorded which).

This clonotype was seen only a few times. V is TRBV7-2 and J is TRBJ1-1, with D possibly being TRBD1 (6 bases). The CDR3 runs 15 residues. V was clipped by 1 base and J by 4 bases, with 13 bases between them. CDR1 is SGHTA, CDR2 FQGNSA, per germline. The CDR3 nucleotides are TGTGCCAGCAGCTTAGGAGGGGGGTTGGGCACTGAAGCTTTCTTT. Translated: CASSLGGGLGTEAFF.

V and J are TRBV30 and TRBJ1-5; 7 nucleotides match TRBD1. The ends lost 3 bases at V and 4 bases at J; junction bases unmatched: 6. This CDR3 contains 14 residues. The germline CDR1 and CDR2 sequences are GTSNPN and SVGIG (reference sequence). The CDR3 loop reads CAWSGRQGNQPQHF. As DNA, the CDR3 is TGTGCCTGGAGCGGGAGACAGGGAAATCAGCCCCAGCATTTT. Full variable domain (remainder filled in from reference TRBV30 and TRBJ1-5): SQTIHQWPATLVQPVGSPLSLECTVEGTSNPNLYWYRQAAGRGLQLLFYSVGIGQISSEVPQNLSASRPQDRQFILSSKKLLLSDSGFYLCAWSGRQGNQPQHFGDGTRLSIL.

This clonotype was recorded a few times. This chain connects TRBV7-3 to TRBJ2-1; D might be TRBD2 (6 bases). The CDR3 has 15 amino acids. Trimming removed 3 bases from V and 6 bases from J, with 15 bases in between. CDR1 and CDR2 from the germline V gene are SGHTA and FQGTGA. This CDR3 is CASSLAGGAFNEQFF. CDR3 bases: TGTGCCAGCAGCTTGGCGGGCGGGGCGTTCAATGAGCAGTTCTTC.

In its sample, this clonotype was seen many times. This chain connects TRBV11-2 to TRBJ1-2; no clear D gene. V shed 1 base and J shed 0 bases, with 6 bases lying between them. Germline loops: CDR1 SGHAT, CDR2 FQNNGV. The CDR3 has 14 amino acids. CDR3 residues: CASSLAAANYGYTF. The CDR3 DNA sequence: TGTGCCAGCAGCTTAGCAGCAGCTAACTATGGCTACACCTTC.

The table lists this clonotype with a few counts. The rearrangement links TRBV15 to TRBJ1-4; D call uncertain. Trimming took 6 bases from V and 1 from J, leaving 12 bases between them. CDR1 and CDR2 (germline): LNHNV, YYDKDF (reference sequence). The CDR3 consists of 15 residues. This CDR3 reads CATSGVGRTNEKLFF. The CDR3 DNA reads TGTGCCACCAGTGGGGTGGGCAGAACTAATGAAAAACTGTTTTTT.

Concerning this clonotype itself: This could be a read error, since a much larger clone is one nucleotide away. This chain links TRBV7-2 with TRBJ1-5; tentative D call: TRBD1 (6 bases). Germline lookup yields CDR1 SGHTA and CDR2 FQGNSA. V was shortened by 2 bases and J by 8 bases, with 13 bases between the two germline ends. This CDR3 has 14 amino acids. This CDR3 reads CTSSLTRTVEPQHF. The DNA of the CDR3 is TGTACCAGCAGCTTAACCCGGACAGTTGAGCCCCAGCATTTT.

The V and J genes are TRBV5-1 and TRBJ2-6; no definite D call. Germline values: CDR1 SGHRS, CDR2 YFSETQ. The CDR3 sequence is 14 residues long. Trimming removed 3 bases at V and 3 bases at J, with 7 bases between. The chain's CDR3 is CASSSESGANVLTF. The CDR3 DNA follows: TGCGCCAGCAGCTCCGAGAGTGGGGCCAACGTCCTGACTTTC. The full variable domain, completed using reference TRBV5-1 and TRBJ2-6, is KAGVTQTPRYLIKTRGQQVTLSCSPISGHRSVSWYQQTPGQGLQFLFEYFSETQRNKGNFPGRFSGRQFSNSRSEMNVSTLELGDSALYLCASSSESGANVLTFGAGSRLTVL.

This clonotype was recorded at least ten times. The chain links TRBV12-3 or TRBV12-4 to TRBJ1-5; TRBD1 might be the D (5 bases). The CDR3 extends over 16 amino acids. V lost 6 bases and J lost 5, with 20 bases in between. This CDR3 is CASRQGLTGNDQPQHF. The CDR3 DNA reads TGTGCCAGCAGGCAAGGGCTTACAGGTAACGATCAGCCCCAGCATTTT.

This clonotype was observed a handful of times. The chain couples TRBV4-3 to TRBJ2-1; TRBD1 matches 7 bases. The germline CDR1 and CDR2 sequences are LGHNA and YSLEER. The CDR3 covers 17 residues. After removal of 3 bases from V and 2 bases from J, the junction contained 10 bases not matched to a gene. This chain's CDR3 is CASSQDSTQGPYNEQFF. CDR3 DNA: TGCGCCAGCAGCCAGGATAGTACACAGGGGCCCTACAATGAGCAGTTCTTC.

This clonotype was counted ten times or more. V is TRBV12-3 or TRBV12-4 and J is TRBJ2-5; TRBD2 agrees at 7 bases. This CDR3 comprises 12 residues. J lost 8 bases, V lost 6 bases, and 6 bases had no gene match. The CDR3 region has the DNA TGTGCCAGCAGAGCATCGGGGGGTACCCAGTACTTC. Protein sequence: CASRASGGTQYF.

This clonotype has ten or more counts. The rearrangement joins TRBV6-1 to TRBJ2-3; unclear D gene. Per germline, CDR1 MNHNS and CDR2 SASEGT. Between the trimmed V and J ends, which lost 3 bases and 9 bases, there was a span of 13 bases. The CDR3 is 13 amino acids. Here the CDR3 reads CASSDGQLGTQYF. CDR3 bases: TGTGCCAGCAGTGATGGGCAGCTGGGGACGCAGTATTTT.

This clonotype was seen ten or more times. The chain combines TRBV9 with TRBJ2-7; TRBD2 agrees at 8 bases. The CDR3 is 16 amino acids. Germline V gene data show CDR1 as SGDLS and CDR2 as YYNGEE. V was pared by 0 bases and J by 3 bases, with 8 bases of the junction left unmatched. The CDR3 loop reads CASSVDGSGGNYEQYF. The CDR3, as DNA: TGTGCCAGCAGCGTAGATGGAAGCGGGGGCAACTACGAGCAGTACTTC.

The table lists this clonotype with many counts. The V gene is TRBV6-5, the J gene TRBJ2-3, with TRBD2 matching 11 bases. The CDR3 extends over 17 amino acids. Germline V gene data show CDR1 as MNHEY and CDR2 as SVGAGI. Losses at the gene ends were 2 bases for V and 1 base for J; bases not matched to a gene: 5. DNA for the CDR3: TGTGCCAGCAGTTACGGTAGCGGGGGGGCCGGCACAGATACGCAGTATTTT. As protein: CASSYGSGGAGTDTQYF.

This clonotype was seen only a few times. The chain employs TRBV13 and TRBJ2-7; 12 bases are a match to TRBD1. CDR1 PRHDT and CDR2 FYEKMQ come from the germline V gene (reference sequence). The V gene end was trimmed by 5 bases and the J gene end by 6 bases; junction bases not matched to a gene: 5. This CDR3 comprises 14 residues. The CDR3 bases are TGTGCCAGCAGCCCTGGGACAGGGGGCGCCGAGCAGTACTTC. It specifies CASSPGTGGAEQYF.

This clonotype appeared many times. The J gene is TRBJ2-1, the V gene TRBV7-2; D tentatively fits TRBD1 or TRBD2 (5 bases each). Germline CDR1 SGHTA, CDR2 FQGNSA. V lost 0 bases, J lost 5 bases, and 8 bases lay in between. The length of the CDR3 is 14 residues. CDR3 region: CASSLARDDNEQFF. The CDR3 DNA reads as TGTGCCAGCAGCTTAGCCAGGGACGACAATGAGCAGTTCTTC.

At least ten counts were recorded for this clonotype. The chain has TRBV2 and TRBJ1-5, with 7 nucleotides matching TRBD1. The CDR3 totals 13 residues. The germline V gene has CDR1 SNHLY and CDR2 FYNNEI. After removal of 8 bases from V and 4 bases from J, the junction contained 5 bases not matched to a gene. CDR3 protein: CASDNRGNQPQHF. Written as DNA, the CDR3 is TGTGCCAGCGACAACAGGGGAAATCAGCCCCAGCATTTT.

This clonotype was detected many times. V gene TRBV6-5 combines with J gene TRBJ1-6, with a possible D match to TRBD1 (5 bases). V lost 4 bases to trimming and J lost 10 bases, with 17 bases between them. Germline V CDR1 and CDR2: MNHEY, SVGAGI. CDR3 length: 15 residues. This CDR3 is CASSSDDREGSPLHF. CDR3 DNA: TGTGCCAGCAGTTCAGATGACAGAGAAGGCTCACCCCTCCACTTT.

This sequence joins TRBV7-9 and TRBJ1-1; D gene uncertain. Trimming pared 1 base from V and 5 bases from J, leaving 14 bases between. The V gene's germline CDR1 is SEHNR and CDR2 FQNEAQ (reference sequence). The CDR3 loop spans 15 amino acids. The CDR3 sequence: CASSLGRIDETEAFF. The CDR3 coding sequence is TGTGCCAGCAGCTTAGGGCGGATCGACGAGACTGAAGCTTTCTTT.

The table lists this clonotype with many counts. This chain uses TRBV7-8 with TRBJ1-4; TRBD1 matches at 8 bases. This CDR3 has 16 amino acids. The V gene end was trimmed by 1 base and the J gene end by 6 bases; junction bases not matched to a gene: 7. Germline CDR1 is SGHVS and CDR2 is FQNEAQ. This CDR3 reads CASSLGLTGEDEKLFF. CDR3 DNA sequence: TGTGCCAGCAGCTTAGGGTTGACAGGGGAGGATGAAAAACTGTTTTTT.

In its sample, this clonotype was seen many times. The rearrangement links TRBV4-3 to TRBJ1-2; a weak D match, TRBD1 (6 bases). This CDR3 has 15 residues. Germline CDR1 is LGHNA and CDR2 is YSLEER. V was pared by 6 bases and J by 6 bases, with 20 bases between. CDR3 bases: TGCGCCAGCAGTCCATCGGGGGCCCCAGCCGATGGCTACACCTTC. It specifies CASSPSGAPADGYTF.

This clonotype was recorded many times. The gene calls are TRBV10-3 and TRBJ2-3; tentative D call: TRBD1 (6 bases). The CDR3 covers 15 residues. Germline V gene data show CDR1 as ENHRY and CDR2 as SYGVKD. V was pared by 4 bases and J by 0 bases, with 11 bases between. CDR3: CAISVMGASTDTQYF. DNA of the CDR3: TGTGCCATCAGTGTCATGGGGGCTAGCACAGATACGCAGTATTTT.

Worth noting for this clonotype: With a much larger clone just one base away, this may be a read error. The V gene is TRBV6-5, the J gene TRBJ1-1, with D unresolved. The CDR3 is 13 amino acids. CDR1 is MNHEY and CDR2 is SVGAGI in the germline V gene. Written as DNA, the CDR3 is TGTGCCAGCTGTTACGCAGTCAACACTGAAGCTTTCTTT. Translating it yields CASCYAVNTEAFF.

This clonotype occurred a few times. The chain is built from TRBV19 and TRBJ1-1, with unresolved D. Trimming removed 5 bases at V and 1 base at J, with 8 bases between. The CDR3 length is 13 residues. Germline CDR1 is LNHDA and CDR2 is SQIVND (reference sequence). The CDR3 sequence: CASSPMKNTEAFF. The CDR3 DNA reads TGTGCCAGTAGTCCGATGAAGAACACTGAAGCTTTCTTT.

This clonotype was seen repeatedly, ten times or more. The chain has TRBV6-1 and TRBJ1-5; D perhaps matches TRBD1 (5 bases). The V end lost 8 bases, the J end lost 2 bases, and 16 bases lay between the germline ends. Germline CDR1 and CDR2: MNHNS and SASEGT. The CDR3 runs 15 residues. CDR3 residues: CASWGDIPGNQPQHF. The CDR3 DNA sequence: TGTGCCAGCTGGGGGGATATTCCGGGCAATCAGCCCCAGCATTTT.

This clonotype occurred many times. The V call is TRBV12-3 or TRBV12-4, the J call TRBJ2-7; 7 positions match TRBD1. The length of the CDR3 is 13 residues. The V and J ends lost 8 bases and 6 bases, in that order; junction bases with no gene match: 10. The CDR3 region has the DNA TGTGCCAGCGAGGGGGCAGGGTTAGGCGAGCAGTACTTC. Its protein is CASEGAGLGEQYF.

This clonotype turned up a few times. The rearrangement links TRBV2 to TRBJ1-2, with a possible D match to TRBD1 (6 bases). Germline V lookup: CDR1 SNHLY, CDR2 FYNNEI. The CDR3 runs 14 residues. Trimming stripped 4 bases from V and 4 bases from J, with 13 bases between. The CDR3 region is CASSVRAGAYGYTF. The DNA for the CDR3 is TGTGCCAGCAGTGTTAGGGCAGGGGCCTATGGCTACACCTTC.

CDR3 residues: CSANMGQGAYGYTF. The DNA of the CDR3 is TGCAGCGCCAATATGGGACAGGGGGCCTATGGCTACACCTTC. The chain couples TRBV29-1 to TRBJ1-2, with 12 bases that match TRBD1. After removal of 7 bases from V and 4 bases from J, the junction contained 7 bases not matched to a gene. Germline CDR1 SQVTM, CDR2 ANQGSEA. The CDR3 length is 14 residues.

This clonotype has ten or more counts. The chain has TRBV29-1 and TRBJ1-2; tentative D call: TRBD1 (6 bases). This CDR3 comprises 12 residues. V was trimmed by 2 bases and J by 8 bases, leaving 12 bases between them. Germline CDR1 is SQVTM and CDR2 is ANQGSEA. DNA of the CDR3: TGCAGCGTTGAACGGGACATGCGAGGCTACACCTTC. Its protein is CSVERDMRGYTF.

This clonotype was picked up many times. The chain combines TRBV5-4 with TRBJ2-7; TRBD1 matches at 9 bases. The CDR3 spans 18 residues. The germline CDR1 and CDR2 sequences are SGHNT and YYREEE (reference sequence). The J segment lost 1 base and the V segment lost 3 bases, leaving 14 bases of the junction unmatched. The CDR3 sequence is CASSSYGQGPLLSYEQYF. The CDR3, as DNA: TGTGCCAGCAGCTCCTATGGACAGGGGCCCCTCCTTTCCTACGAGCAGTACTTC.

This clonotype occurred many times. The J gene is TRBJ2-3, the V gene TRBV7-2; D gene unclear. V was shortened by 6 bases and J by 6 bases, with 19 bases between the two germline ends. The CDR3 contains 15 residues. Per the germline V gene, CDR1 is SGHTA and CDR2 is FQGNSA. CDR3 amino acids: CASSGSSKKVDTQYF. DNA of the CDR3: TGTGCCAGCAGTGGATCCTCTAAAAAGGTGGATACGCAGTATTTT.